This is a list of T cell receptor beta chains from one sample in a study of CD8+CD57+ T cells in acquired aplastic anemia. TCRdb redid the calling of the reads with MiXCR, one entry per CDR3 protein. Here the sample spans about 180,000 distinct CDR3 sequences, less than 50% being singletons. The sequenced material came from sorted CD4+, CD8+, or CD8+CD57+ T cells (not recorded which) from PBMCs. Receptors were obtained from a human donor with aplastic anemia. CDR3s include the opening cysteine and the closing phenylalanine or tryptophan. A D gene is named only where the DNA matches it firmly. Size values are once, few and many counts, or a class for expanded clones, and some rows have none.

CDR3nt | CDR3aa | j_gene | d_gene | abundance | v_gene | len
TGCAGTGCTAGAGACTGGGTCGGGGACCACGAGCAGTACTTC | CSARDWVGDHEQYF | TRBJ2-7 | - | - | TRBV20-1 | 14
TGTGCCAGCAGCCGGACCCGTGATGGCTACACCTTC | CASSRTRDGYTF | TRBJ1-2 | - | - | TRBV2 | 12
TGTGCCACCAGCAGAGGACAGGAGTTTGGCAATCGGCCCCAGCATTTT | CATSRGQEFGNRPQHF | TRBJ1-5 | - | many | TRBV15 | 16
TGTGCCAGCAGCGTACTCAATACCGGGACAGGAGGCTACACCTTC | CASSVLNTGTGGYTF | TRBJ1-2 | TRBD1 | - | TRBV9 | 15
TGCAGCGCCGTTAGACCAGGGACAGTCCAAGGGACCCAGTACTTC | CSAVRPGTVQGTQYF | TRBJ2-5 | TRBD1 | - | TRBV29-1 | 15
TGTGCCAGCAGCTTGGAACAGTTTAACACTGAAGCTTTCTTT | CASSLEQFNTEAFF | TRBJ1-1 | - | many | TRBV5-5 | 14
TGTGCCAGCTCACCAAATCGGGGGTCTTCCCAAGAGACCCAGTACTTC | CASSPNRGSSQETQYF | TRBJ2-5 | - | - | TRBV18 | 16
TGTGCCACCAGTCCTACAGGGGAGGGCAATCAGCCCCAGCATTTT | CATSPTGEGNQPQHF | TRBJ1-5 | TRBD1 | - | TRBV24-1 | 15
TGTGCCAGCACCCTGACAGGGTTGAACACTGAAGCTTTCTTT | CASTLTGLNTEAFF | TRBJ1-1 | TRBD1 | many | TRBV2 | 14
TGTGCCAGCAGTTACTCTTTAACCGGGGCCAACTACGAGCAGTACTTC | CASSYSLTGANYEQYF | TRBJ2-7 | - | - | TRBV6-5 | 16
TGTGCCAGCAGTTTAATATCAGGGGGAGCCTACGAGCAGTACTTC | CASSLISGGAYEQYF | TRBJ2-7 | TRBD1 | - | TRBV27 | 15
TGTGCCAGCACCGCAAGCGGTCTTACAGATACGCAGTATTTT | CASTASGLTDTQYF | TRBJ2-3 | - | - | TRBV9 | 14
TGCAGTGCTAGGGGGGGGGAAGGCTATGGCTACACCTTC | CSARGGEGYGYTF | TRBJ1-2 | - | - | TRBV20-1 | 13
TGTGCCAGCAGCTTCGGGTACTATAATTCACCCCTCCACTTT | CASSFGYYNSPLHF | TRBJ1-6 | - | few | TRBV7-2 | 14
TGTGCCAGCAGCTTAGTCCGGAGAGGGGCCAAAAACATTCAGTACTTC | CASSLVRRGAKNIQYF | TRBJ2-4 | - | many | TRBV11-2 | 16
TGTGCCTGGAGTACGGAGGCAGTGAACACTGAAGCTTTCTTT | CAWSTEAVNTEAFF | TRBJ1-1 | - | few | TRBV30 | 14
TGTGCCAGCAGCCCAGCCCCGGACAGGGGAGACTATGGCTACACCTTC | CASSPAPDRGDYGYTF | TRBJ1-2 | TRBD1 | - | TRBV11-1 | 16
TGTGCCAGCAGCTTAGAGAGAACTCGCGGGCAGTACTTC | CASSLERTRGQYF | TRBJ2-7 | - | few | TRBV7-8 | 13
TGTGCCAGCGGTGCCTTGGCAGGGGGCGTTGGCGGGGAGCTGTTTTTT | CASGALAGGVGGELFF | TRBJ2-2 | TRBD1 | - | TRBV6-1 | 16
TGTGCCAGCAGCTCCCCCGGGACCACCAAGGTGGGGGAGTTCTTC | CASSSPGTTKVGEFF | TRBJ2-1 | - | many | TRBV7-2 | 15
TGTGCCAGCAGCTCCGAAACAACAGGGAAGGAAGCTTTCTTT | CASSSETTGKEAFF | TRBJ1-1 | - | - | TRBV11-1 | 14
TGTGCCAGCAGCTCGACAGGAGGGATGACTGAAGCTTTCTTT | CASSSTGGMTEAFF | TRBJ1-1 | - | - | TRBV7-8 | 14
TGTGCCACCGGGACAGGGAACACTGAAGCTTTCTTT | CATGTGNTEAFF | TRBJ1-1 | TRBD1 | - | TRBV10-3 | 12
TGCAGCGTCCTTCTCTCGGGAGGGCCCTACGAGCAGTACTTC | CSVLLSGGPYEQYF | TRBJ2-7 | TRBD2 | few | TRBV29-1 | 14
TGTGCCAGCAGCCCTCAACTCTTAGGGACGGATGAGCAGTACTTC | CASSPQLLGTDEQYF | TRBJ2-7 | - | many | TRBV9 | 15
TGTGCCACCAGTGAACTGAGCGGATGGCCTCTCCAAGAGACCCAGTACTTC | CATSELSGWPLQETQYF | TRBJ2-5 | - | few | TRBV24-1 | 17
TGCAGCGTTGAATTCATGACAGAGCTAAACTATGGCTACACCTTC | CSVEFMTELNYGYTF | TRBJ1-2 | - | - | TRBV29-1 | 15
TGTGCCAGCAGTTACTACAGCTCAGGCAATCAGCCCCAGCATTTT | CASSYYSSGNQPQHF | TRBJ1-5 | - | - | TRBV6-5 | 15
TGTGCCACCAGCAGGGGCGGCTATGGCTACACCTTC | CATSRGGYGYTF | TRBJ1-2 | - | - | TRBV15 | 12
TGTGCCAGCAGTTTGCGAGGTGATGGCTACACCTTC | CASSLRGDGYTF | TRBJ1-2 | - | many | TRBV27 | 12
TGTGCCAGCAGCCTACTAGGGCCAGATACGCAGTATTTT | CASSLLGPDTQYF | TRBJ2-3 | - | few | TRBV7-9 | 13
TGTGCCAGCAGCTCCCCCCCAAGCGGGGGAAGCAATGAGCAGTTCTTC | CASSSPPSGGSNEQFF | TRBJ2-1 | TRBD2 | - | TRBV11-2 | 16
TGTGCCAGCAGCCGCTATGCATCCGGGACAGTCAACACTGAAGCTTTCTTT | CASSRYASGTVNTEAFF | TRBJ1-1 | TRBD1 | - | TRBV27 | 17
TGCAGTGCTAGAGCATTGGACACCCAAGAGACCCAGTACTTC | CSARALDTQETQYF | TRBJ2-5 | - | - | TRBV20-1 | 14
TGTGCCAGCAGTCGTGGGACAGGGGGCGCGGGTGAGCAGTACTTC | CASSRGTGGAGEQYF | TRBJ2-7 | TRBD1 | many | TRBV27 | 15
TGTGCCAGCAGCTTAGTAGGGCGGGAGCAGTTCTTC | CASSLVGREQFF | TRBJ2-1 | - | few | TRBV7-9 | 12
TGCGCCAGCCGCCCCGGGACAGGGAACGAGGGCTACACCTTC | CASRPGTGNEGYTF | TRBJ1-2 | TRBD1 | many | TRBV5-1 | 14
TGCGCCAGCAGCTCGACAGGCGGTGGCGGGTTAAAGCAGCCCCAGCATTTT | CASSSTGGGGLKQPQHF | TRBJ1-5 | - | - | TRBV5-1 | 17
TGTGCCAGCAGCCCGGGGGGGAGAGAGACCCAGTACTTC | CASSPGGRETQYF | TRBJ2-5 | TRBD2 | many | TRBV7-3 | 13
TGTGCCAGCAGCTTCCGGGACAGGACTAACTATGGCTACACCTTC | CASSFRDRTNYGYTF | TRBJ1-2 | TRBD1 | - | TRBV5-8 | 15
TGCAGTGCAAGCATCCGGGGGGTGGACTACGAGCAGTACTTC | CSASIRGVDYEQYF | TRBJ2-7 | TRBD2 | - | TRBV20-1 | 14
TGTGCCATCAGTGGACCGCGGGGGGTTCACTCAGATACGCAGTATTTT | CAISGPRGVHSDTQYF | TRBJ2-3 | TRBD2 | once | TRBV10-3 | 16
TGCGCCAGCAGTGAGTCGAGCGGACGAGAGTACCTTCCGAACACCGGGGAGCTGCTTTTT | CASSESSGREYLPNTGELLF | TRBJ2-2 | - | - | TRBV10-1 | 20